This T cell receptor (beta chain) was identified during a study of T cells in Graves' hyperthyroidism and ophthalmopathy. Amplified TCR beta CDR3 regions came from RNA transcripts. HTBI primers were used for first-round RT-PCR of the TCR CDR3. TCRdb passed the multiplex PCR reads through MiXCR, listing each CDR3 protein once. This sample has about 360,000 distinct CDR3 sequences, with about 13% found just once. Based on clinical symptoms, serum thyroxine and TRAb, thyroid ultrasound and orbital computed tomography, diagnoses were reached. Worth noting for this clonotype: Its ends do not fully match the called genes, so a read error is possible.

The sequence was collected from a man under 40 with Graves' hyperthyroidism that later progressed to Graves' ophthalmopathy. Sequenced sample: blood.

CDR3 coding DNA: TGTGCCAGCAGCCTGAGACAGGGCCCTACCGGGAAGCTGTTTTTT. Protein sequence: CASSLRQGPTGKLFF. The gene calls are TRBV27 and TRBJ2-2; 7 positions match TRBD1. CDR1 is MNHEY, CDR2 SMNVEV, per germline (reference sequence). The CDR3 has 15 residues.